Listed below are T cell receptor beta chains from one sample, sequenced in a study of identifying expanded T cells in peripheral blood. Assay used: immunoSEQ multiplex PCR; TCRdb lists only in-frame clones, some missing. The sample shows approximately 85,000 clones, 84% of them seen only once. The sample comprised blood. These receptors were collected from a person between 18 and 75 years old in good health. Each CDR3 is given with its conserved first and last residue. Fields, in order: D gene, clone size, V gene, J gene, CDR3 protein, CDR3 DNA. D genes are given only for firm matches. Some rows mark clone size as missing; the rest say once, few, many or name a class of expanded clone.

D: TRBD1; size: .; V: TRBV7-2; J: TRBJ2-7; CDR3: CASSLGDRTYEQYF; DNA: TGTGCCAGCAGCCTCGGGGACAGAACCTACGAGCAGTACTTC
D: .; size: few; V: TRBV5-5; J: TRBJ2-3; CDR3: CASSLFGHISSTDTQYF; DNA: TGTGCCAGCAGCTTGTTCGGCCACATTTCTAGCACAGATACGCAGTATTTT
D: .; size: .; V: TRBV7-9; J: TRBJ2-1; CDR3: CASSSPRPLDNEQFF; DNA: TGTGCCAGCAGCTCCCCGCGGCCATTAGACAATGAGCAGTTCTTC
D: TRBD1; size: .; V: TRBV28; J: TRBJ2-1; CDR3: CASSLYRGSYNEQFF; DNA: TGTGCCAGCAGTTTGTACAGGGGTTCCTACAATGAGCAGTTCTTC
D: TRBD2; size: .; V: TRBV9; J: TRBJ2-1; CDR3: CASSVTAGGPGNEQFF; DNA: TGTGCCAGCAGCGTAACGGCGGGAGGGCCGGGCAATGAGCAGTTCTTC
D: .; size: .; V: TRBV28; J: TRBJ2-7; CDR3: CASSPPLGGYYEQYF; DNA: TGTGCCAGCAGTCCTCCCCTAGGAGGGTACTACGAGCAGTACTTC
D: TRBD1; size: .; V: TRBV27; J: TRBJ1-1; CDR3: CASSYSRGGGPEAFF; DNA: TGTGCCAGCAGTTATTCGAGAGGGGGCGGGCCTGAAGCTTTCTTT
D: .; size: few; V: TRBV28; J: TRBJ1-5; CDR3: CASSPPGGNQPQHF; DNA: TGTGCCAGCAGTCCTCCTGGGGGCAATCAGCCCCAGCATTTT
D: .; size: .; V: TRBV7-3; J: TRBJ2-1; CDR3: CASSLRPGYNEQFF; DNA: TGTGCCAGCAGCTTAAGGCCAGGATACAATGAGCAGTTCTTC
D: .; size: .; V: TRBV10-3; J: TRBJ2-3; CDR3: CAISESSSGDTQYF; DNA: TGTGCCATCAGTGAAAGTTCGTCGGGAGATACGCAGTATTTT
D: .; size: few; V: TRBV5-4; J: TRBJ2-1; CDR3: CASSFGPNEQFF; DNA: TGTGCCAGCAGTTTTGGGCCCAATGAGCAGTTCTTC
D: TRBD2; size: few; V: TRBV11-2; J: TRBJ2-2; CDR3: CASSLAGTSGYTGELFF; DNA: TGTGCCAGCAGCTTAGCTGGGACTAGCGGGTACACCGGGGAGCTGTTTTTT
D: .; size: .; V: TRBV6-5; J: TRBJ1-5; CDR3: CASSSGGNGNQPQHF; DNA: TGTGCCAGCAGTTCGGGAGGCAACGGCAATCAGCCCCAGCATTTT
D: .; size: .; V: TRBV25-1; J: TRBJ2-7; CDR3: CASSDKIYEQYF; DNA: TGTGCCAGCAGCGACAAGATCTACGAGCAGTACTTC
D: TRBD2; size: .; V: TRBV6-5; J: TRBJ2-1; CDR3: CASRPLGLAGVGQFF; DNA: TGTGCCAGCAGGCCTTTGGGACTAGCGGGAGTAGGGCAGTTCTTC